Given below is one TCR beta chain in context. This entry belongs to a study of blood T cell repertoires in COVID-19. Study-wide background: Sites across the United States, Italy and Spain contributed samples from acute and convalescent COVID-19. Nucleic acid was either cDNA or gDNA, and it came from T cells, B-cell-depleted T cells, or PBMCs.

CDR3 size: 15 residues. V lost 1 base, J lost 0 bases, and 10 bases lay in between. Germline CDR1 and CDR2: MDHEN and SYDVKM. Methods used by the authors: Estimation of nucleated cell counts relied on the amplification of reference gene primers. Clones were read by immunoSEQ multiplex PCR, and TCRdb kept only the in-frame ones, dropping some. D and trimming were read from the DNA, whereas the V and J calls and clone size are those reported in that table. This sample has 25,000 to 35,000 clones, with about 80% found just once. This clonotype originated in a woman of 80 years or more with acute or convalescent COVID-19. What was sequenced was peripheral blood. V and J are TRBV28 and TRBJ2-7; D is possibly TRBD1 (6 bases). The CDR3 protein is CASSLSPRGSYEQYF. In DNA, the CDR3 is TGTGCCAGCAGTTTATCGCCCAGGGGCTCCTACGAGCAGTACTTC.